At least ten counts were recorded for the clone carrying this T cell receptor (beta chain). These data originate in a study of T-cell reconstitution after alpha-beta-depleted transplantation in children. Unique molecular identifiers were incorporated into the prepared TCRbeta library. TCRdb analysed the PCR reads with MiXCR anew, one entry per CDR3 protein. The table has about 120,000 distinct CDR3 sequences, 10% seen once. The germline V gene has CDR1 MGHDK and CDR2 SYGVNS. Trimming removed 5 bases at V and 1 base at J, with 5 bases between. The CDR3 runs to 12 residues. The chain has TRBV25-1 and TRBJ1-1, with no clear D. The receptor was isolated from a human donor who donated a stem cell graft to a child with acute lymphoblastic leukemia. The input for sequencing was PBMCs from the stem cell graft donor, taken from the stem cell graft. CDR3: CASSPGNTEAFF. In DNA form, the CDR3 reads TGTGCCAGCAGTCCAGGGAACACTGAAGCTTTCTTT.